The rows below give T cell receptor beta chains drawn from one sample of a study of T cell responses to AZD1222 COVID-19 vaccine. The repertoire was sequenced with immunoSEQ multiplex PCR; TCRdb's copy has only in-frame clones and lacks some. The table has about 120,000 clones, 70% to 90% seen once. Sample: peripheral blood, taken on day 0 of AZD1222 vaccination. The source is an adult in good health. CDR3s include the opening cysteine and the closing phenylalanine or tryptophan. The order of the fields is J gene, D gene, V gene, clone size, CDR3 protein, CDR3 DNA. A D gene is named only where the DNA matches it firmly. Size tells how often a clone was seen (once, few, many) or the class of an expanded clone, and some rows leave it out.

J gene: TRBJ2-1
D gene: TRBD2
V gene: TRBV13
clone size: .
CDR3 protein: CASSYQTSGGNEQFF
CDR3 DNA: TGTGCCAGCAGCTACCAGACTAGCGGGGGGAATGAGCAGTTCTTC

J gene: TRBJ2-2
D gene: .
V gene: TRBV7-9
clone size: .
CDR3 protein: CASSNTLNTGELFF
CDR3 DNA: TGTGCCAGCAGCAATACGCTCAACACCGGGGAGCTGTTTTTT

J gene: TRBJ2-7
D gene: .
V gene: TRBV7-2
clone size: .
CDR3 protein: CASSLDAYEQYF
CDR3 DNA: TGTGCCAGCAGCTTAGATGCCTACGAGCAGTACTTC

J gene: TRBJ2-2
D gene: TRBD1
V gene: TRBV28
clone size: .
CDR3 protein: CASSSSSTGKTGELFF
CDR3 DNA: TGTGCCAGCAGCTCCTCCTCGACAGGGAAAACCGGGGAGCTGTTTTTT

J gene: TRBJ1-2
D gene: .
V gene: TRBV28
clone size: .
CDR3 protein: CASRAANYGYTF
CDR3 DNA: TGTGCCAGCAGGGCGGCTAACTATGGCTACACCTTC

J gene: TRBJ1-2
D gene: .
V gene: TRBV28
clone size: .
CDR3 protein: CASSFGLGYGYTF
CDR3 DNA: TGTGCCAGCAGTTTCGGGCTCGGCTATGGCTACACCTTC

J gene: TRBJ2-4
D gene: TRBD1
V gene: TRBV6-1
clone size: .
CDR3 protein: CASSDRTGKNIQYF
CDR3 DNA: TGTGCCAGCAGTGACAGGACAGGGAAAAACATTCAGTACTTC

J gene: TRBJ2-7
D gene: .
V gene: TRBV13
clone size: .
CDR3 protein: CASSLGDPGGHEQYF
CDR3 DNA: TGTGCCAGCAGCTTGGGGGACCCAGGAGGCCACGAGCAGTACTTC

J gene: TRBJ1-3
D gene: .
V gene: TRBV7-6
clone size: .
CDR3 protein: CASSLAGGLSGNTIYF
CDR3 DNA: TGTGCCAGCAGCTTAGCAGGGGGGCTTTCTGGAAACACCATATATTTT

J gene: TRBJ1-5
D gene: TRBD1
V gene: TRBV5-1
clone size: .
CDR3 protein: CASSLVAGGGNQPQHF
CDR3 DNA: TGCGCCAGCAGCTTGGTAGCAGGGGGTGGGAATCAGCCCCAGCATTTT

J gene: TRBJ1-2
D gene: .
V gene: TRBV19
clone size: .
CDR3 protein: CASSINTQHYGYTF
CDR3 DNA: TGTGCCAGTAGTATTAATACACAGCACTATGGCTACACCTTC

J gene: TRBJ1-1
D gene: .
V gene: TRBV7-9
clone size: .
CDR3 protein: CASRDFGSGSRTEAFF
CDR3 DNA: TGTGCCAGCAGAGATTTTGGGTCAGGGAGTAGAACTGAAGCTTTCTTT

J gene: TRBJ2-7
D gene: TRBD1
V gene: TRBV4-3
clone size: .
CDR3 protein: CASSQDPTGLREQYF
CDR3 DNA: TGCGCCAGCAGCCAGGACCCGACAGGGCTGCGAGAGCAGTACTTC

J gene: TRBJ1-4
D gene: .
V gene: TRBV6-1
clone size: .
CDR3 protein: CASSESWPGVNEKLFF
CDR3 DNA: TGTGCCAGCAGTGAATCCTGGCCAGGGGTTAATGAAAAACTGTTTTTT

J gene: TRBJ1-2
D gene: .
V gene: TRBV24-1
clone size: .
CDR3 protein: CATSLTDNYGYTF
CDR3 DNA: TGTGCCACCAGCCTAACAGATAACTATGGCTACACCTTC

J gene: TRBJ1-3
D gene: .
V gene: TRBV5-4
clone size: once
CDR3 protein: CASSLGGAGNTIYF
CDR3 DNA: TGTGCCAGCAGCTTGGGAGGGGCAGGAAACACCATATATTTT

J gene: TRBJ2-5
D gene: .
V gene: TRBV7-3
clone size: .
CDR3 protein: CASSPAVGGGETQYF
CDR3 DNA: TGTGCCAGCAGCCCAGCGGTCGGGGGCGGAGAGACCCAGTACTTC

J gene: TRBJ2-7
D gene: TRBD2
V gene: TRBV5-6
clone size: once
CDR3 protein: CASSLGLAGDYEQYF
CDR3 DNA: TGTGCCAGCAGCTTGGGACTAGCGGGGGACTACGAGCAGTACTTC

J gene: TRBJ2-7
D gene: .
V gene: TRBV5-1
clone size: .
CDR3 protein: CASSPLLLRSATSTQEQYF
CDR3 DNA: TGCGCCAGCAGCCCCCTCCTCCTCAGAAGTGCTACATCCACTCAGGAGCAATACTTC

J gene: TRBJ1-1
D gene: .
V gene: TRBV9
clone size: .
CDR3 protein: CASSVDSQANTEAFF
CDR3 DNA: TGTGCCAGCAGCGTAGATTCCCAGGCGAACACTGAAGCTTTCTTT

J gene: TRBJ2-5
D gene: .
V gene: TRBV3-1/TRBV3-2
clone size: .
CDR3 protein: CASSLWILQETQYF
CDR3 DNA: TGTGCCAGCAGCCTGTGGATCCTGCAAGAGACCCAGTACTTC

J gene: TRBJ2-1
D gene: TRBD2
V gene: TRBV5-1
clone size: .
CDR3 protein: CASSSLAGGTNEQFF
CDR3 DNA: TGCGCCAGCAGCTCGCTAGCGGGAGGAACCAATGAGCAGTTCTTC

J gene: TRBJ1-6
D gene: TRBD1
V gene: TRBV27
clone size: .
CDR3 protein: CASSFPRTGGLAPLHF
CDR3 DNA: TGTGCCAGCAGTTTTCCCCGGACAGGGGGGTTGGCACCCCTCCACTTT

J gene: TRBJ2-7
D gene: TRBD2
V gene: TRBV27
clone size: .
CDR3 protein: CASSRGDSSQGHEQYF
CDR3 DNA: TGTGCCAGCAGTCGGGGGGACTCCTCCCAAGGCCACGAGCAGTACTTC

J gene: TRBJ1-1
D gene: TRBD1
V gene: TRBV6-2/TRBV6-3
clone size: many
CDR3 protein: CASSYLDRGEAFF
CDR3 DNA: TGTGCCAGCAGTTACCTGGACAGGGGTGAAGCTTTCTTT

J gene: TRBJ1-6
D gene: TRBD1
V gene: TRBV7-9
clone size: .
CDR3 protein: CASSPGTGRNSPLHF
CDR3 DNA: TGTGCCAGCAGCCCGGGGACAGGTCGGAATTCACCCCTCCACTTT

J gene: TRBJ2-3
D gene: .
V gene: TRBV5-1
clone size: .
CDR3 protein: CASSLREGAGDTQYF
CDR3 DNA: TGCGCCAGCAGCTTGAGGGAGGGGGCCGGGGATACGCAGTATTTT

J gene: TRBJ1-1
D gene: .
V gene: TRBV18
clone size: .
CDR3 protein: CASSIRDNTEAFF
CDR3 DNA: TGTGCCAGCTCAATCCGGGACAACACTGAAGCTTTCTTT

J gene: TRBJ1-2
D gene: TRBD1
V gene: TRBV11-2
clone size: .
CDR3 protein: CASRSGQGVRGYTF
CDR3 DNA: TGTGCCAGCAGGTCGGGACAGGGGGTTCGAGGCTACACCTTC